The present entry profiles one T cell receptor beta chain with its context. The antigen is undetermined. The source of the sample is a study of early T cells in non-severe SARS-CoV-2 infection. Study information: Bulk RNA isolated from unsorted whole blood underwent sequencing; chains were not paired.

The CDR3 sequence is 16 residues long. CDR1 is SGHRS and CDR2 is YFSETQ in the germline V gene. V lost 4 bases and J 8 bases, leaving 21 bases between the germline ends. Each cDNA molecule carried a unique molecular identifier. TCRdb recomputed calls from the 5' RACE reads with MiXCR, one row per CDR3 protein. The sample yields 61,000 or so distinct CDR3 sequences, approximately 12% seen once. General observations from the study: A preference for anti-spike CD8 responses marked VDJdb matching, which missed private and CD4 specificities.

The sequencing here drew on whole blood, taken at baseline. The chain has TRBV5-1 and TRBJ2-2; D call uncertain. This sequence was found in an adult who was a healthcare worker with PCR-confirmed SARS-CoV-2 infection or an uninfected control (not recorded which). The donor label of this sample is uncertain. Here the CDR3 DNA reads TGCGCCAGCAGCAATATCCTGGACGGAAGGCTGGGGGAGCTGTTTTTT. It is translated as CASSNILDGRLGELFF.